The 4 T cell receptor beta chains in this list originate from one sample, sequenced in a study of graft-versus-host responses after intestinal transplantation. Profiling relied on immunoSEQ multiplex PCR, and the TCRdb table lists in-frame clones only, not all of them. The sample records just under 90,000 clones, around 86% being singletons. What these receptors recognize is not known. This specimen was unstimulated CD8+ T cells sorted from spleen or lymph node cells, taken before intestinal transplant. Receptor source: a human donor who received an intestinal transplant.

The DNA of the CDR3 is TGTGCCAGCAGTTTATTCCTAGCGGTCTACAATGAGCAGTTCTTC. Protein: CASSLFLAVYNEQFF. The chain joins TRBV27 to TRBJ2-1; TRBD2 agrees at 7 bases. The germline V gene has CDR1 MNHEY and CDR2 SMNVEV (reference sequence). V lost 1 base, J lost 3 bases, and 3 bases stayed unmatched. The CDR3 is 15 residues long.

The chain links TRBV6-6 to TRBJ1-5; the D is unclear. V gave up 2 bases and J gave up 3 bases, with 11 bases separating them. Germline V gives CDR1 MNHNY, CDR2 SVGAGI (reference sequence). The CDR3 spans 15 residues. The CDR3 coding sequence is TGTGCCAGCAGTTACCCGGGCCCCTACAATCAGCCCCAGCATTTT. The encoded protein is CASSYPGPYNQPQHF.

J is TRBJ2-1 and V is TRBV9; TRBD2 agrees at 7 bases. CDR1 is SGDLS, CDR2 YYNGEE, per germline. V was pared by 4 bases and J by 2 bases, with 9 bases of the junction left unmatched. The CDR3 is made up of 16 amino acids. CDR3 sequence (DNA): TGTGCCAGCAGCTCTCGCCCAGCGGGACCCTACAATGAGCAGTTCTTC. It specifies CASSSRPAGPYNEQFF.

This chain uses TRBV15 with TRBJ2-1, with a weak D call TRBD2 (8 bases). This CDR3 has 16 amino acids. Germline CDR1 is LNHNV and CDR2 is YYDKDF (reference sequence). V lost 8 bases to trimming and J lost 2 bases, with 19 bases between them. The CDR3: CATSPTGGGTYNEQFF. CDR3 sequence (DNA): TGTGCCACCTCCCCTACGGGAGGGGGCACCTACAATGAGCAGTTCTTC.